This is a list of T cell receptor beta chains from one sample in a study of blood T cell repertoires in COVID-19. Only in-frame clones appear in the TCRdb table, and some are missing; sequencing was by immunoSEQ multiplex PCR. The table shows about 330,000 clones, with more than 70% occurring only once. Source material: PBMCs or T cells enriched from blood (not recorded which). Receptors were obtained from a woman under 40 who had recovered from COVID-19. Both conserved end residues are part of each CDR3. The D gene is left open where the match is weak. A row's size may be missing; if present it is once, few, many or a size class.

NA | TRBD2 | TRBJ2-3 | TRBV24-1 | TGTGCCACCAGTGATTGGGCGGGGGGACGCACAGATACGCAGTATTTT | CATSDWAGGRTDTQYF
NA | TRBD1 | TRBJ2-1 | TRBV2 | TGTGCCAGCAGTGAGCAGGGACAGTCCTACAATGAGCAGTTCTTC | CASSEQGQSYNEQFF
NA | TRBD2 | TRBJ2-7 | TRBV30 | TGTGCCTGGAGGCGGGGGGGCTCCTACGAGCAGTACTTC | CAWRRGGSYEQYF
once | NA | TRBJ2-2 | TRBV12-5 | TGTGCTAGTGGTTTGGGACAAGGCGGGGAGCTGTTTTTT | CASGLGQGGELFF
once | TRBD1 | TRBJ1-2 | TRBV5-1 | TGCGCCAGCAGCGATACAGGGGGCGGTGACTATGGCTACACCTTC | CASSDTGGGDYGYTF
NA | TRBD1 | TRBJ2-5 | TRBV11-3 | TGTGCCAGCAGCTTAGGGACAGGGGGAATGGAGACCCAGTACTTC | CASSLGTGGMETQYF
NA | NA | TRBJ1-5 | TRBV2 | TGTGCCAGCAGGCTACACAGGGATCAGCCCCAGCATTTT | CASRLHRDQPQHF
NA | NA | TRBJ1-2 | TRBV5-4 | TGTGCCAGCAGCTCAAACAGGGTTTATGGCTACACCTTC | CASSSNRVYGYTF
few | NA | TRBJ1-1 | TRBV5-1 | TGCGCCAGCAGCCTCCGGACTGGAATAAACACTGAAGCTTTCTTT | CASSLRTGINTEAFF
NA | TRBD1 | TRBJ1-2 | TRBV4-1 | TGCGCCAGCAGCCAAGGAGCATGGACAGGGGATGCTGGCTACACCTTC | CASSQGAWTGDAGYTF
NA | NA | TRBJ2-2 | TRBV21-1 | TGTGCCAGCACCCCAACAAGGGGCCGACAGACCGGGGAGCTGTTTTTT | CASTPTRGRQTGELFF